This is a list of T cell receptor beta chains from one sample in a study of T cell responses to AZD1222 COVID-19 vaccine. The table came from immunoSEQ multiplex PCR; TCRdb's copy has only in-frame clones and leaves some out. In the table there are about 140,000 clones, roughly 89% of which are singletons. This specimen was peripheral blood, taken on day 0 of AZD1222 vaccination. These receptors were taken from an adult in good health. Each CDR3 is given with its conserved first and last residue. Fields, in order: clone size, J gene, CDR3 length, V gene, D gene, CDR3 DNA, CDR3 protein. The D gene is left open where the match is weak. Size values are once, few and many counts, or a class for expanded clones, and some rows have none.

- TRBJ1-2 14 TRBV30 - TGTGCCACCCCCGGGGGCAGGCGCAACTATGGCTACACCTTC CATPGGRRNYGYTF
- TRBJ1-1 15 TRBV27 TRBD1 TGTGCCAGCAGTCCTCTAGGACAGGGCTACACTGAAGCTTTCTTT CASSPLGQGYTEAFF
- TRBJ1-4 12 TRBV10-3 - TGTGCCACCGGGGACCAAATAGAAAAACTGTTTTTT CATGDQIEKLFF
few TRBJ1-1 15 TRBV4-3 - TGCGCCAGCAGCCAAGATAGGGCAGGGCGCACTGAAGCTTTCTTT CASSQDRAGRTEAFF
few TRBJ1-3 16 TRBV4-1 TRBD1 TGCGCCAGCAGCCAAGTGGCCGGGACAGGTGGAAACACCATATATTTT CASSQVAGTGGNTIYF
- TRBJ1-1 14 TRBV9 - TGTGCCAGCAGCGTAGTCAGTGGGGCCACTGAAGCTTTCTTT CASSVVSGATEAFF
- TRBJ2-7 15 TRBV6-5 - TGTGCCAGCAGGCCCTCCGGGGGCGGCCCCGCTGAGCAGTACTTC CASRPSGGGPAEQYF
- TRBJ1-1 12 TRBV9 - TGTGCCAGCAGCCCGGGTGCCACTGAAGTTTTCTTT CASSPGATEVFF
- TRBJ1-1 15 TRBV5-1 - TGCGCCAGCAGCTTCATCGGCGGGGGGAACACTGAAGCTTTCTTT CASSFIGGGNTEAFF
- TRBJ2-3 15 TRBV7-9 TRBD2 TGTGCCAGCAGCTTAGTTGCGGGAGGAGCGGAGGGGCAGTATTTT CASSLVAGGAEGQYF
- TRBJ1-3 17 TRBV5-1 - TGCGCCAGCAGCTTGGATTGGGGTCTAGGCTCTGGAAACACCATATATTTT CASSLDWGLGSGNTIYF
- TRBJ2-2 13 TRBV12-3/TRBV12-4 - TGTGCCAGCAGTCTCAAGGGGCCCGGGGAGCTGTTTTTT CASSLKGPGELFF
- TRBJ1-2 15 TRBV11-3 - TGTGCCAGCAGCCAGGACGGGGGGGGAGAGTATGGCTACACCTTC CASSQDGGGEYGYTF
- TRBJ2-7 13 TRBV7-3 - TGTGCCAGCAGCCATCTCCCCGACGGCGAGCAGTACTTC CASSHLPDGEQYF
- TRBJ2-5 16 TRBV24-1 - TGTGCCACCAGTGACCGGACACGAGCATCCCAAGAGACCCAGTACTTC CATSDRTRASQETQYF
- TRBJ1-2 16 TRBV19 - TGTGCCAGTAGTATAGTTCCGGGGAGAAGGAACTATGGCTACACCTTC CASSIVPGRRNYGYTF
- TRBJ2-1 16 TRBV11-2 - TGTGCCAGCAGCTCACCCCGGGGGAGCTCCTACAATGAGCAGTTCTTC CASSSPRGSSYNEQFF
- TRBJ2-7 14 TRBV7-9 - TGTGCCAGCAGCCCCCTACTCACAGGAAGCGAGCAGTACTTC CASSPLLTGSEQYF
- TRBJ1-1 13 TRBV6-2/TRBV6-3 - TGTGCCAGCAGCTCCCCCATGAACACTGAAGCTTTCTTT CASSSPMNTEAFF
- TRBJ1-2 12 TRBV19 - TGTGCCAGCAGCCCGGGTCTCTATGGCTACACCTTC CASSPGLYGYTF
- TRBJ1-1 15 TRBV5-4 - TGTGCCAGCAGCTTGCTGGGGCAGGCTGGCACTGAAGCTTTCTTT CASSLLGQAGTEAFF
- TRBJ1-5 19 TRBV19 - TGTGCCAGTACGCGCCGGCAGACAGGTTATGGGAAAAGCAATCAGCCCCAGCATTTT CASTRRQTGYGKSNQPQHF
- TRBJ1-3 14 TRBV7-9 - TGTGCCAGCAGCTTAAAGGACATCGGAAACACCATATATTTT CASSLKDIGNTIYF
once TRBJ2-1 11 TRBV28 - TGTGCCAGCTCCTTAGCGAATGAGCAGTTCTTC CASSLANEQFF
- TRBJ2-3 13 TRBV10-1 - TGCGCCAGCAGCCTTGGGGCCGCAGATACGCAGTATTTT CASSLGAADTQYF
- TRBJ2-3 15 TRBV5-1 - TGCGCCAGCAGCGCCGGCCCGGCCCGCACAGATACGCAGTATTTT CASSAGPARTDTQYF
- TRBJ2-1 12 TRBV19 - TGTGCCAGTAGTCGCAGATACAATGAGCAGTTCTTC CASSRRYNEQFF
- TRBJ2-7 14 TRBV19 - TGTGCCAGTAGTATAGATACAGGCAATTACGAGCAGTACTTC CASSIDTGNYEQYF
once TRBJ1-1 11 TRBV12-3/TRBV12-4 - TGTGCCAGCAGGAGGACATCTGAAGCTTTCTTT CASRRTSEAFF
- TRBJ2-2 11 TRBV9 - TGTGCCAGCACCGCCACCGGGGAGCTGTTTTTT CASTATGELFF
- TRBJ2-1 13 TRBV18 - TGTGCCAGCTCACCGAGCTCCTACAATGAGCAGTTCTTC CASSPSSYNEQFF
- TRBJ2-7 12 TRBV28 - TGTGCCAGCAGTGGGACGGGCTACGAGCAGTACTTC CASSGTGYEQYF
- TRBJ2-7 15 TRBV5-8 - TGTGCCAGCAGGTCCTGGTTGTACGACACCTACGAGCAGTACTTC CASRSWLYDTYEQYF
- TRBJ2-7 13 TRBV7-9 TRBD1 TGTGCCAGCAGCTTCGCAGGGGGCAACGAGCAGTACTTC CASSFAGGNEQYF
- TRBJ1-5 17 TRBV28 TRBD1 TGTGCCAGCAGTCCGGACAGGGAGTCAAGGAGCAATCAGCCCCAGCATTTT CASSPDRESRSNQPQHF
once TRBJ2-1 16 TRBV7-2 - TGTGCCAGCAGCTTATTAATACTGCGTACCCACAATGAGCAGTTCTTC CASSLLILRTHNEQFF
few TRBJ2-2 15 TRBV4-3 - TGCGCCAGCAGCCGAGACAGCTTGAACACCGGGGAGCTGTTTTTT CASSRDSLNTGELFF
- TRBJ1-3 16 TRBV6-1 - TGTGCCAGCAGTGATCAGACCGAAACCTCTGGAAACACCATATATTTT CASSDQTETSGNTIYF
- TRBJ2-5 16 TRBV5-1 - TGCGCCAGCAGCTTGGCAGCAGGGGCCTACCAAGAGACCCAGTACTTC CASSLAAGAYQETQYF
- TRBJ2-5 15 TRBV7-9 - TGTGCCAGCAGCTTAGGCGGGACAGCCCAAGAGACCCAGTACTTC CASSLGGTAQETQYF
once TRBJ1-4 15 TRBV25-1 - TGTGCCAGCAGTGAAGGTTGGGGGGCGCGTGAAAAACTGTTTTTT CASSEGWGAREKLFF
- TRBJ1-5 14 TRBV19 - TGTGCCAGTAGTATAGTAGGCCTTGGCCGGCCCCAGCATTTT CASSIVGLGRPQHF
- TRBJ2-7 13 TRBV5-1 - TGCGCCAGCAGCTTGGCGATGGGGTGGGAGCAGTACTTC CASSLAMGWEQYF
- TRBJ1-2 14 TRBV9 TRBD1 TGTGCCAGCAGCGTAGATGTAGGGGGCGGTGGCTACACCTTC CASSVDVGGGGYTF
- TRBJ2-1 14 TRBV3-1/TRBV3-2 TRBD1 TGTGCCAGCAAGACAGGGGGGAGTGGGCCAGAGCAGTTCTTC CASKTGGSGPEQFF
- TRBJ1-5 15 TRBV19 - TGTGCCAGTAGTATAGGTATGGATAGCAATCAGCCCCAGCATTTT CASSIGMDSNQPQHF
- TRBJ2-1 17 TRBV7-2 - TGTGCCAGCAGCCCCTCCCGGGCGGGCTTCTCCTACAATGAGCAGTTCTTC CASSPSRAGFSYNEQFF
- TRBJ1-1 13 TRBV5-1 - TGCGCCAGCAGCTTGGGCAAGAACACTGAAGCTTTCTTT CASSLGKNTEAFF
- TRBJ2-5 15 TRBV7-8 TRBD1 TGTGCCAGCAGCTCCCGGACAGGGACTCAAGAGACCCAGTACTTC CASSSRTGTQETQYF
few TRBJ2-1 16 TRBV24-1 TRBD2 TGTGCCACCAGTGATCAGCTAGCGGGCTCCTACAATGAGCAGTTCTTC CATSDQLAGSYNEQFF
- TRBJ2-1 14 TRBV4-3 TRBD2 TGCGCCAGCAGCCAAGGACTAGCTGCCAATGAGCAGTTCTTC CASSQGLAANEQFF
few TRBJ2-1 17 TRBV4-2 - TGTGCCAGCAGCCAAGTAGAGGGGGAGAGCTCCTACAATGAGCAGTTCTTC CASSQVEGESSYNEQFF
- TRBJ1-1 13 TRBV28 - TGTGCCAGCAGTCGCCCACGGGACACTGAAGCTTTCTTT CASSRPRDTEAFF
- TRBJ2-3 17 TRBV14 TRBD2 TGTGCCAGCAGCCAAGTGGGTAGCGGGGTCTGGATTGATACGCAGTATTTT CASSQVGSGVWIDTQYF
once TRBJ1-2 11 TRBV27 - TGTGCCACCCAGGGTAGCTATGGCTACACCTTC CATQGSYGYTF
- TRBJ2-7 14 TRBV7-9 TRBD2 TGTGCCAGCAGCCTTAGCGGGAGGGGTCACGAGCAGTACTTC CASSLSGRGHEQYF
- TRBJ1-4 14 TRBV7-9 TRBD1 TGTGCCAGCAGTTCACAGGGGGAAGGGGCGGAACTGTTTTTT CASSSQGEGAELFF
- TRBJ2-7 14 TRBV5-1 - TGCGCCAGCAGCTTGTGGGGCGGACAAGGGGAGCAGTACTTC CASSLWGGQGEQYF
- TRBJ2-1 16 TRBV15 - TGTGCCACCAGCAGAGAGGGACTGACACTACACAATGAGCAGTTCTTC CATSREGLTLHNEQFF
- TRBJ1-5 14 TRBV10-3 - TGTGCCATTATGGACAGTCTTTCAGGTGGGCCCCAGCATTTT CAIMDSLSGGPQHF